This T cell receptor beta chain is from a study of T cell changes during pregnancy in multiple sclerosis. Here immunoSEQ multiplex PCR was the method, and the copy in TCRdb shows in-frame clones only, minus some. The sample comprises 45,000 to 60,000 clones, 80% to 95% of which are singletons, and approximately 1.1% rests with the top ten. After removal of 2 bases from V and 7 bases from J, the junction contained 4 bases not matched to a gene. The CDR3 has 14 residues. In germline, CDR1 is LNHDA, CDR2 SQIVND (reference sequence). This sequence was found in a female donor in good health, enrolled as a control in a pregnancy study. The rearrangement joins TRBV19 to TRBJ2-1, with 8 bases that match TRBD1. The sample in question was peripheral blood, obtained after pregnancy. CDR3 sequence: CASSIWTGWNEQFF. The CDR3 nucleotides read TGTGCCAGTAGTATATGGACAGGGTGGAATGAGCAGTTCTTC.